This T cell receptor (beta chain) was recorded in a study of OX40 agonist ivuxolimab in advanced cancers. About the study as a whole: The costimulatory receptor OX40 (CD134) was targeted by ivuxolimab, a fully human IgG2 agonistic monoclonal antibody. The paper reports the monotherapy dose-escalation portion (N = 52 patients) of the phase I ivuxolimab trial. A male proportion of nearly 85% and a mean age of approximately 62 years, ranging from about 23 to 90, were recorded for the dose-escalation cohort. Partial responses occurred in three dose-escalation patients, of whom one had hepatocellular carcinoma and two had cutaneous melanoma. Of the approximately 50 dose-escalation patients, hepatocellular carcinoma was present in about 20, melanoma in roughly 15, renal cell carcinoma in 9 and head and neck cancer in 9. Intravenous ivuxolimab was administered to patients every 2 weeks at six dose levels: 0.01, 0.1, 0.3, 1.5, 3 and 10 mg/kg. Prior anti-PD-1, anti-PD-L1 or anti-CTLA-4 therapy was permitted, and roughly two fifths of dose-escalation patients had received checkpoint inhibitors. The point of sequencing TCRbeta in the periphery was to test whether ivuxolimab changed TCR sequence diversity and drove clonal T-cell expansion. Paper-wide results and their limitations: Antigen specificity was not determined for the clonally expanded peripheral T cells. After ivuxolimab, CD8+ T cells had more expanded clones than CD4+ T cells on average. Low levels of normalized T-cell clonal expansion were also seen in some nonresponding patients. Partial responders in the 0.1-3.0 mg/kg groups had among the lowest normalized peripheral clonal expansion, especially among CD8+ T cells. At doses of 0.1 to 3.0 mg/kg, clonal expansion of both CD4+ and CD8+ blood T cells was observed from baseline to week 6.

This clone was seen more than once but under ten times. Its antigen remains undetermined. No much larger clone is present one base from it, and per-base qualities are unavailable. The trial excluded patients who had a history of autoimmune disease or were on systemic immunosuppression. Peripheral blood for TCR sequencing was collected from all dose cohorts at baseline, on cycle 4 day 1, and on cycle 7 day 1. Samples came from an open-label, multicenter, first-in-human phase I dose-escalation trial of ivuxolimab. Adults with locally advanced or metastatic melanoma, renal cell carcinoma, hepatocellular carcinoma or head and neck squamous cell carcinoma were enrolled in the trial. Before TCR sequencing, CD4+ T cells and CD8+ T cells from peripheral blood were sorted into separate populations. For sequencing of the TCRbeta CDR3 region, genomic DNA was extracted from the sorted cells. The immunoSEQ Assay was used for sequencing of TCRbeta CDR3 regions. TCRdb carries this immuneACCESS record with in-frame sequences only. Its versions omit some clonotypes, under half of them owing to an unresolved V gene in the studies checked, with the rest unexplained. A total of about 100,000 clones appear in this sample, approximately 91% of them only once. The top ten constitute less than 0.75% of the sample.

Sequencing was performed on CD4+ or CD8+ T cells sorted from blood, taken in a trial of the OX40 agonist ivuxolimab. The clonotype was recovered from an adult with an advanced solid tumor such as melanoma, head and neck, liver or kidney cancer.

Here the CDR3 is given as CASSLGGSSPLHF. The nucleotide sequence is given as TGTGCCAGCAGTTTAGGGGGGTCATCACCCCTCCACTTT. Here the chain combines TRBV27 and TRBJ1-6, and the D gene may be TRBD1, 5 bases matching. Including cysteine and phenylalanine, the CDR3 has 13 amino acids. Here the CDR3 DNA is all that survives: 39 bases in frame from base 1. CDR1 and CDR2, per the germline V gene (reference sequence), are MNHEY and SMNVEV. Cut back by 2 bases and 10 bases, the V and J ends lie 9 bases apart.